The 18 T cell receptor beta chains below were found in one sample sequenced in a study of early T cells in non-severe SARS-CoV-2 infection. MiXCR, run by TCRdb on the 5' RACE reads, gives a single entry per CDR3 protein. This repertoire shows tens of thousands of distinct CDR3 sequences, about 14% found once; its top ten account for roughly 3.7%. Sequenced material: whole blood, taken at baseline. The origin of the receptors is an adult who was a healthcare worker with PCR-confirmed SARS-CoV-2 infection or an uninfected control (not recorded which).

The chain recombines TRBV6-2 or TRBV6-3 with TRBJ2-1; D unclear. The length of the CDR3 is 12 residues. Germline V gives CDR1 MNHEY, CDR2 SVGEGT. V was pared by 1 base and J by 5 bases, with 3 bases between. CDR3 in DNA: TGTGCCAGCAGTTACTATAACAATGAGCAGTTCTTC. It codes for CASSYYNNEQFF.

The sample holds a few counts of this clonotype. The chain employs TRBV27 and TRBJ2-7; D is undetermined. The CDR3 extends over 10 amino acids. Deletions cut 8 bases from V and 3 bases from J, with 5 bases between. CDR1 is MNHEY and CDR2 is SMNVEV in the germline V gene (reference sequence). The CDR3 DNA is TGTGCCAGCGGCCTCTACGAGCAGTACTTC. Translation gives CASGLYEQYF.

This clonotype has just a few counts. CDR3 region: CASSLLAAPSYNEQFF. The CDR3 DNA is TGTGCCAGCAGCCTACTAGCGGCCCCCTCCTACAATGAGCAGTTCTTC. The V and J genes are TRBV7-2 and TRBJ2-1, with 8 bases matching TRBD2. This CDR3 has 16 amino acids. Germline values: CDR1 SGHTA, CDR2 FQGNSA. V shed 5 bases, J shed 0 bases, and the junction held 6 bases outside the gene matches.

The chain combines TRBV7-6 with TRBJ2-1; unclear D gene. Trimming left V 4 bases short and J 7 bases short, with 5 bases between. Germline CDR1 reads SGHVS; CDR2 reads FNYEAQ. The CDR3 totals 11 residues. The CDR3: CASSSRNEQFF. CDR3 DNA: TGTGCCAGCAGCTCCCGAAATGAGCAGTTCTTC.

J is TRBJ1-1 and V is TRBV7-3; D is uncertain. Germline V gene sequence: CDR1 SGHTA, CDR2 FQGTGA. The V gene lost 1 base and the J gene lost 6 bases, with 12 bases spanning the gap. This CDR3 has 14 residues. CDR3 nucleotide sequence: TGTGCCAGCAGCTTAAGGGTAGGCGGGCCTGAAGCTTTCTTT. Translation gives CASSLRVGGPEAFF.

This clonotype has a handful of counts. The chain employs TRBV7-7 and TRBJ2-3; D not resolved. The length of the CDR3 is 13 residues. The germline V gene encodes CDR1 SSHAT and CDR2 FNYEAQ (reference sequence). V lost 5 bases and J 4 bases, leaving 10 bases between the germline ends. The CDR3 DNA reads TGTGCCAGCAGCCGTTATTCTGCAGATACGCAGTATTTT. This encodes CASSRYSADTQYF.

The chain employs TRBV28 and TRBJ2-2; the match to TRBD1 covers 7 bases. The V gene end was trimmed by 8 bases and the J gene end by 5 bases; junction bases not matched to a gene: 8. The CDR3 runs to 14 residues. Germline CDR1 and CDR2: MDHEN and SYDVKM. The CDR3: CASRDSRYTGELFF. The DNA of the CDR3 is TGTGCCAGCCGGGACAGTCGTTATACCGGGGAGCTGTTTTTT.

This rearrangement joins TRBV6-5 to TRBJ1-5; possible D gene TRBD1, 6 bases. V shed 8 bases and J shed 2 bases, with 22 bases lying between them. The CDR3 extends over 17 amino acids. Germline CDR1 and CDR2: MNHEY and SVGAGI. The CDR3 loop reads CASLGQSRNIRNQPQHF. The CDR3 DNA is TGTGCCAGCCTCGGACAGTCAAGGAATATACGCAATCAGCCCCAGCATTTT.

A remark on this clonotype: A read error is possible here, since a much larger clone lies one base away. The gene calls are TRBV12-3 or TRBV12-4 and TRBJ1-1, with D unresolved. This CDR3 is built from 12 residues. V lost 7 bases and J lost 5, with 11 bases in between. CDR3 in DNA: TGTGCCAGCACCTTGGATGTTACTGAAGCTTTCTTT. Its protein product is CASTLDVTEAFF.

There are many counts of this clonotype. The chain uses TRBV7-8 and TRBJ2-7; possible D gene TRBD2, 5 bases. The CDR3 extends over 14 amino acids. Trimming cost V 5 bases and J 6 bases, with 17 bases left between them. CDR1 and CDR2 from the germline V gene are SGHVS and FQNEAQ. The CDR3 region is CASSRLGVFTEQYF. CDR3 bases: TGTGCCAGCAGCCGGCTGGGAGTATTCACCGAGCAGTACTTC. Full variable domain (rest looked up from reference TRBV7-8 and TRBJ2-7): GAGVSQSPRYKVAKRGQDVALRCDPISGHVSLFWYQQALGQGPEFLTYFQNEAQLDKSGLPSDRFFAERPEGSVSTLKIQRTQQEDSAVYLCASSRLGVFTEQYFGPGTRLTVT.

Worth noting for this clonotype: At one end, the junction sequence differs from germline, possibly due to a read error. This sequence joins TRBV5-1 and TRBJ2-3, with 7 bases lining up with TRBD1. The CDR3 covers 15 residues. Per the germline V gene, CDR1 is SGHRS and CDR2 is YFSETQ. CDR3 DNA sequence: TGCACCAGCAGCCTTAGGGGACAGTCCACAGATACGCAGTATTTT. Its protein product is CTSSLRGQSTDTQYF.

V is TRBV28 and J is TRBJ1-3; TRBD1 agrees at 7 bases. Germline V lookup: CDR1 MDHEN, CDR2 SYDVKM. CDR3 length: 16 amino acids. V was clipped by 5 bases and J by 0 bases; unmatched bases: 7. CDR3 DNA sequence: TGTGCCAGCAGTCCCCAGGGGGTGGGCTCTGGAAACACCATATATTTT. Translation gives CASSPQGVGSGNTIYF.

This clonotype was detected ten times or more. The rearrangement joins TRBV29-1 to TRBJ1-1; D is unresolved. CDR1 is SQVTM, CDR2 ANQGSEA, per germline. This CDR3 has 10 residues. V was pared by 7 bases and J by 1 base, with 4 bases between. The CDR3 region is CSGQNTEAFF. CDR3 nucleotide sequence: TGCAGCGGACAGAACACTGAAGCTTTCTTT.

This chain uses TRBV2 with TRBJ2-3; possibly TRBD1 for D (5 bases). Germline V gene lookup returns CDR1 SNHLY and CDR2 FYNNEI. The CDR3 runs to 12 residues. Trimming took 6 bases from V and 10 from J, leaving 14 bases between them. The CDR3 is CASRVLDISQYF. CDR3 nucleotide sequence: TGTGCCAGCAGGGTCCTGGACATTTCGCAGTATTTT.

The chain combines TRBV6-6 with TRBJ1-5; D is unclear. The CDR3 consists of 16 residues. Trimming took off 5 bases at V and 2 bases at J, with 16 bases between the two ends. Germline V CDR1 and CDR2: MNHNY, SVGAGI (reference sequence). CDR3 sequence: CASSPHRGRGNQPQHF. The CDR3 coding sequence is TGTGCCAGCAGTCCTCATCGGGGTAGGGGCAATCAGCCCCAGCATTTT.

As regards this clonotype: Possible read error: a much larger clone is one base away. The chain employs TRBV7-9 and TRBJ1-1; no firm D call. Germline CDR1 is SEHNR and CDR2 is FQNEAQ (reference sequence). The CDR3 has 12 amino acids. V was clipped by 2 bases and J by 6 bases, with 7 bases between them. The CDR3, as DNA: TGTGCCAGCAGCTTATCCGTGGCTGAAGCTTTCTTT. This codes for CASSLSVAEAFF.

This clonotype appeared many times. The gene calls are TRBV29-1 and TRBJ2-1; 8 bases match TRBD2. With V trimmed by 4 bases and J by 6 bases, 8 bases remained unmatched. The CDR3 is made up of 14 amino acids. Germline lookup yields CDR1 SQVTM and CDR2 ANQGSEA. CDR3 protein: CSVAGGRKGNEQFF. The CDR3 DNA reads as TGCAGCGTTGCCGGCGGGAGGAAGGGCAATGAGCAGTTCTTC.

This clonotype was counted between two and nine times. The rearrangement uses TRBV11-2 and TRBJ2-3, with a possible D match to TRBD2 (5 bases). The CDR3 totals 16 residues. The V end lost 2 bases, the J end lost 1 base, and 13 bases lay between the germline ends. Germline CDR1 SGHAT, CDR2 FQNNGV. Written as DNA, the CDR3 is TGTGCCAGCAGCTTATCCTGGGAGAAGGGCACAGATACGCAGTATTTT. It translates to CASSLSWEKGTDTQYF.